This T cell receptor beta chain was found in a study of blood T cell repertoires in COVID-19. Across the whole study: Spain, Italy and the United States supplied samples that represented acute and convalescent COVID-19. PBMCs, B-cell-depleted T cells, or T cells provided the cDNA or gDNA that made up the material.

As processed by the authors: The authors estimated nucleated cell counts from reference gene primer amplification. Using immunoSEQ multiplex PCR, the repertoire was profiled, and TCRdb retains in-frame clones only, with some absent. For V, J and clone size, that table is used; D and trimming come from the DNA. This sample has some 150,000 clones, with 84% found just once. CDR1 and CDR2 from the germline V gene are LNHDA and SQIVND (reference sequence). V was cut by 5 bases and J by 0 bases, with 10 bases left in between. The CDR3 has 15 residues. As to this clone: Other DNA sequences in this sample translate to the same CDR3.

The V and J genes are TRBV19 and TRBJ2-2; D is possibly TRBD2 (7 bases). The TCR was taken from a woman over 75 in a cohort sampled during active or convalescent COVID-19. Sequencing input: peripheral blood. The DNA of the CDR3 is TGTGCCAGTAGTTCGGGGGGCGCGAACACCGGGGAGCTGTTTTTT. It encodes CASSSGGANTGELFF.